These 5 T cell receptor beta chains came from one sample sequenced in a study of CD8 T cells in Susac syndrome. Random hexamers served to reverse transcribe roughly 0.5 to 1 ug RNA. MiXCR, run by TCRdb on the immunoSEQ multiplex PCR reads, gives a single entry per CDR3 protein. The data hold roughly 80,000 distinct CDR3 sequences, with 94% observed a single time. Sequences were obtained from CD8+ T cells from PBMCs. These receptors originate from a human donor in good health.

This rearrangement joins TRBV5-1 to TRBJ2-7, with TRBD2 matching over 7 bases. This CDR3 is built from 14 residues. In germline, CDR1 is SGHRS, CDR2 YFSETQ. This chain's CDR3 is CARRFGGESYEQYV. In nucleotides, the CDR3 is TGCGCTAGACGGTTTGGGGGGGAGAGCTACGAGCAGTACGTC.

J is TRBJ2-5 and V is TRBV4-2; D is unclear. Germline CDR1 reads LGHNA; CDR2 reads YNFKEQ. V was shortened by 4 bases and J by 3 bases, with 9 bases between the two germline ends. CDR3 length equals 13 residues. The CDR3 DNA sequence: TGTGCCAGCAGCCCTTACTTGGAAGAGACCCAGTACTTC. As protein: CASSPYLEETQYF.

The rearrangement joins TRBV12-3 or TRBV12-4 to TRBJ2-4; the D gene is possibly TRBD1 (5 bases). The length of the CDR3 is 14 residues. The ends were cut back, 8 bases at V and 8 bases at J, with 19 bases in the middle. The CDR3 reads CASSVGVGADIQYF. The DNA of the CDR3 is TGTGCCAGCTCCGTAGGGGTGGGCGCAGACATTCAGTACTTC.

This chain links TRBV27 with TRBJ2-7, with a tentative D call TRBD1 (5 bases). V lost 3 bases to trimming and J lost 6 bases, with 9 bases between them. CDR3 size: 12 residues. CDR1 is MNHEY and CDR2 is SMNVEV in the germline V gene (reference sequence). The CDR3 loop reads CASSFQGGEQYV. As DNA, the CDR3 is TGTGCCAGCAGTTTTCAGGGCGGCGAGCAGTACGTC.

The V and J genes are TRBV4-1 and TRBJ2-7; D is possibly TRBD2 (5 bases). Trimming removed 1 base at V and 5 bases at J, with 12 bases between. This CDR3 is built from 14 residues. Germline loops: CDR1 MGHRA, CDR2 YSYEKL. Written as DNA, the CDR3 is TGCGCCAGCAGCCAAGTCGGTCTAGCAGACGAGCAGTACTTC. This codes for CASSQVGLADEQYF.